Below, 20 T cell receptor delta chains from the same sample are listed, as sequenced in a study of Vδ1+ human thymocytes. Study-level findings and limits: In the thymus, TRG and TRD repertoires looked highly polyclonal with Gaussian CDR3 lengths.

RNA was extracted from the cells and then reverse transcribed. Multiplex PCR used pooled V-gene forward primers and a constant-region reverse primer to amplify CDR3s. TCRdb re-called the multiplex PCR reads with CATT. Here the sample spans 70,000 to 90,000 delta-chain clones, around 34% being singletons. These receptors' antigens are unknown. The sequenced material came from Vdelta1+ gamma-delta thymocytes from the thymus. Indicated subset: FACS-sorted CD3+ TCRalphabeta- TCRVdelta1+ TCRVdelta2- thymocytes. The origin of the receptors is a boy in the first two years of life who had congenital heart surgery.

Notes on this clone: This same CDR3 is encoded by further DNA sequences in the sample. V is TRDV1 and J is TRDJ1, with TRDD3 as a possible D gene (5 bases). Germline V lookup: CDR1 TSWWSYY, CDR2 QGS. The V and J ends lost 5 bases and 5 bases respectively, with 27 bases between them. This CDR3 spans 18 amino acids. The CDR3 region has the DNA TGTGCTCTTGGGTCCTCTCACCTCTTCATAAGGGGGCCAGATAAACTCATCTTT. Protein product: CALGSSHLFIRGPDKLIF.

J is TRDJ1 and V is TRDV1; TRDD3 matches 7 bases. Trimming removed 1 base from V and 3 bases from J; junction bases left unmatched: 14. Germline CDR1 and CDR2: TSWWSYY and QGS. This CDR3 is 18 amino acids long. The CDR3 DNA sequence: TGTGCTCTTGGGGAACCCAACAATTTGTGGGGGAAAGCCGATAAACTCATCTTT. It specifies CALGEPNNLWGKADKLIF.

The chain links TRDV1 to TRDJ1; 9 nucleotides match TRDD3. CDR1 TSWWSYY and CDR2 QGS come from the germline V gene. The V gene end was trimmed by 2 bases and the J gene end by 0 bases; junction bases not matched to a gene: 25. CDR3 length: 23 residues. The CDR3 loop reads CALGESRTTIRGYAEKYTDKLIF. The CDR3 DNA reads as TGTGCTCTTGGGGAAAGTAGAACCACCATACGGGGATACGCGGAAAAGTACACCGATAAACTCATCTTT.

With regard to this clone: Since a much larger clone is just one base distant, this may be a read error. The chain has TRDV2 and TRDJ1; D remains unclear. Germline CDR1 GEAIGNYY, CDR2 EKD. Trimming cost V 0 bases and J 3 bases, with 19 bases left between them. The CDR3 sequence is 17 residues long. The CDR3 DNA sequence: TGTGCCTGTGACACCCGAAAGGAGTTTGAGGTTGCCGATAAACTCATCTTT. This codes for CACDTRKEFEVADKLIF.

Note on this clone: Sequence at one end of the junction differs from germline and may be a read error. The chain joins TRDV1 to TRDJ1; TRDD3 aligns across 12 bases. Germline V gene lookup returns CDR1 TSWWSYY and CDR2 QGS. The CDR3 is 19 residues long. The CDR3 loop reads CALVPSYWGIPTYTDTLIF. CDR3 sequence (DNA): TGTGCTCTTGTGCCCAGCTACTGGGGGATACCGACGTACACCGATACACTCATCTTT.

V is TRDV2 and J is TRDJ1, with 9 bases aligning to TRDD3. Germline lookup yields CDR1 GEAIGNYY and CDR2 EKD. The CDR3 extends over 18 amino acids. V was clipped by 5 bases and J by 1 base; unmatched bases: 16. The CDR3 is CACATRGDWGNCTDKLIF. The CDR3 DNA reads TGTGCCTGTGCCACTAGAGGGGACTGGGGGAATTGCACCGATAAACTCATCTTT.

This clone turned up a few times. The chain joins TRDV1 to TRDJ1; D is possibly TRDD2 (5 bases). V lost 5 bases to trimming and J lost 2 bases, with 18 bases between them. Germline values: CDR1 TSWWSYY, CDR2 QGS. The CDR3 contains 16 residues. In DNA form, the CDR3 reads TGTGCTCTTGGGAACGACGGCTTCCCCATTACCGATAAACTCATCTTT. Protein sequence: CALGNDGFPITDKLIF.

The chain is built from TRDV1 and TRDJ1, with D unclear. The V gene's germline CDR1 is TSWWSYY and CDR2 QGS. Trimming took off 2 bases at V and 0 bases at J, with 25 bases between the two ends. This CDR3 is built from 20 residues. CDR3 DNA: TGTGCTCTTGGGGAAAGCCCATGGGCCCGGAAACCCATTCACACCGATAAACTCATCTTT. Protein sequence: CALGESPWARKPIHTDKLIF.

This clone showed up just a few times. The chain links TRDV1 to TRDJ1, with D unresolved. The CDR3 length is 15 residues. Trimming stripped 0 bases from V and 7 bases from J, with 15 bases between. Germline CDR1 is TSWWSYY and CDR2 is QGS. The CDR3 DNA reads as TGTGCTCTTGGGGAACTGGGTCCCGGGTCATCTAAACTCATCTTT. This translates into CALGELGPGSSKLIF.

V usage is TRDV1 and J usage is TRDJ1; 13 bases are shared with TRDD3. CDR1 and CDR2 from the germline V gene are TSWWSYY and QGS. The V and J ends lost 3 bases and 0 bases, in that order; junction bases with no gene match: 22. This CDR3 has 23 residues. The CDR3 sequence is CALGDNPSYPPTGGYADTDKLIF. In DNA form, the CDR3 reads TGTGCTCTTGGGGATAACCCTTCCTACCCGCCTACTGGGGGATACGCCGACACCGATAAACTCATCTTT.

This clone was observed a handful of times. The rearrangement uses TRDV1 and TRDJ1; possibly TRDD3 for D (5 bases). CDR3 size: 19 residues. Trimming pared 5 bases from V and 0 bases from J, leaving 25 bases between. Per germline, CDR1 TSWWSYY and CDR2 QGS. The CDR3 region is CALGPRESEWGQYTDKLIF. CDR3 in DNA: TGTGCTCTTGGGCCCCGAGAGTCCGAATGGGGACAGTACACCGATAAACTCATCTTT.

The chain uses TRDV1 and TRDJ1; TRDD3 matches at 11 bases. The V segment lost 5 bases and the J segment 0 bases; nucleotides outside the gene matches: 38. This CDR3 contains 27 residues. The germline V gene has CDR1 TSWWSYY and CDR2 QGS. CDR3 sequence reads: CALGTSSPASYVHSLWGILPYTDKLIF. The CDR3 nucleotides read TGTGCTCTTGGGACCTCATCCCCCGCTTCCTACGTTCATTCACTCTGGGGGATACTCCCGTACACCGATAAACTCATCTTT.

This sequence joins TRDV1 and TRDJ1, with TRDD3 matching over 8 bases. V was clipped by 1 base and J by 0 bases; unmatched bases: 19. There are 21 residues in the CDR3. Germline V gene lookup returns CDR1 TSWWSYY and CDR2 QGS. CDR3 bases: TGTGCTCTTGGGGAACGAGGGGGAGACTGGGGGTGCCCCGCGTACACCGATAAACTCATCTTT. Translating it yields CALGERGGDWGCPAYTDKLIF.

V is TRDV1 and J is TRDJ1; possible D gene TRDD3, 5 bases. CDR1 and CDR2 from the germline V gene are TSWWSYY and QGS. CDR3 length equals 16 residues. Trimming removed 2 bases at V and 4 bases at J, with 17 bases between. The CDR3 region is CALGEDHQGGGDKLIF. Here the CDR3 DNA reads TGTGCTCTTGGGGAAGACCACCAAGGAGGGGGCGATAAACTCATCTTT.

The rearrangement uses TRDV1 and TRDJ1; 9 nucleotides agree with TRDD3. Germline V gene lookup returns CDR1 TSWWSYY and CDR2 QGS. J was trimmed by 4 bases and V by 0 bases; bases with no gene match: 15. The CDR3 contains 19 residues. This chain's CDR3 is CALGELLWAGGSSHDKLIF. The CDR3 coding sequence is TGTGCTCTTGGGGAACTCCTATGGGCTGGGGGATCCAGCCACGATAAACTCATCTTT.

This clone was detected only a few times. The chain links TRDV1 to TRDJ1; 8 nucleotides line up with TRDD3. Trimming took 0 bases from V and 0 from J; bases not matched to a gene: 9. This CDR3 is built from 18 residues. CDR1 TSWWSYY and CDR2 QGS come from the germline V gene. CDR3 protein: CALGELLTGGSYTDKLIF. The CDR3 DNA reads as TGTGCTCTTGGGGAACTTCTTACTGGGGGCTCGTACACCGATAAACTCATCTTT.

With regard to this clone: Other DNA sequences in the sample encode the same CDR3. The gene calls are TRDV1 and TRDJ1, with D perhaps matching TRDD2 (5 bases). Trimming removed 3 bases from V and 0 bases from J, with 23 bases in between. CDR3 length: 19 amino acids. The germline CDR1 and CDR2 sequences are TSWWSYY and QGS. CDR3 region: CALGDRNSWRFLYTDKLIF. The CDR3 DNA is TGTGCTCTTGGGGACCGGAATTCGTGGAGATTCCTGTACACCGATAAACTCATCTTT.

This chain joins TRDV1 and TRDJ1; a possible D gene is TRDD2 (6 bases). The germline V and J ends were trimmed by 4 bases and 0 bases, with 18 bases remaining between them. From germline, CDR1 is TSWWSYY and CDR2 QGS. The CDR3 sequence is 17 residues long. The CDR3 DNA sequence: TGTGCTCTTGGGGTCGGAATCCTACGGACGTACACCGATAAACTCATCTTT. It encodes CALGVGILRTYTDKLIF.

A single count supports this clone. V gene TRDV1 combines with J gene TRDJ1; 11 bases map to TRDD3. CDR1 TSWWSYY and CDR2 QGS come from the germline V gene. With 7 bases clipped from V and 2 bases from J, the junction kept 6 bases outside the gene matches. The CDR3 contains 15 residues. The CDR3 nucleotides read TGTGCTCTTGTTGTTGGGGGATACGAGACCGATAAACTCATCTTT. It translates to CALVVGGYETDKLIF.

The chain has TRDV1 and TRDJ1, with 9 bases that match TRDD3. From germline, CDR1 is TSWWSYY and CDR2 QGS. CDR3 length equals 15 residues. V was clipped by 4 bases and J by 3 bases; unmatched bases: 6. In DNA form, the CDR3 reads TGTGCTCTTGGGGGAAGAAGGGGATACGCCGATAAACTCATCTTT. The encoded protein is CALGGRRGYADKLIF.